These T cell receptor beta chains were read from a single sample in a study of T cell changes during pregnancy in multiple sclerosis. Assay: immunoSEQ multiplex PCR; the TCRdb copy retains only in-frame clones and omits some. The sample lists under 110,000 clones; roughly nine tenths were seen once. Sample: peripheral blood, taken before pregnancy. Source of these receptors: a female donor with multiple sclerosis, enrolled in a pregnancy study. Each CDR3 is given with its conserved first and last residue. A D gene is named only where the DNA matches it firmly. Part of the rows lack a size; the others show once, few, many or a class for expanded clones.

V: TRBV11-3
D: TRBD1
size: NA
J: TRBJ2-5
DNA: TGTGCCAGCAGCCCGGGACAGGGATCGGAGACCCAGTACTTC
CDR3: CASSPGQGSETQYF

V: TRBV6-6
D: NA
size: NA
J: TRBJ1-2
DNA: TGTGCCAGCAGTACGACAGAACTGGATGGCTACACCTTC
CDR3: CASSTTELDGYTF

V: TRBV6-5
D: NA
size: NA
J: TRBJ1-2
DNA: TGTGCCACCGTAGGGGGTGACTATGGCTACACCTTC
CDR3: CATVGGDYGYTF

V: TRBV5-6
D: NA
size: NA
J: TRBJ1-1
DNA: TGTGCCAGCAACCGCGGGAAGGTGAACACTGAAGCTTTCTTT
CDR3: CASNRGKVNTEAFF

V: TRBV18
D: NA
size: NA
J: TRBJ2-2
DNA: TGTGCCAGCCTTACCCGGGGGAGCATCCCCGGGGAGCTGTTTTTT
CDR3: CASLTRGSIPGELFF

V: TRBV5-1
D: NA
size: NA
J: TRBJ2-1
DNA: TGCGCCAGCAATAGAGGGGGAGCTAGCGGAATATACAATGAGCAGTTCTTC
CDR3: CASNRGGASGIYNEQFF

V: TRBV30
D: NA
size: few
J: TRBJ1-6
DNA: TGTGCCTGGACATTACAGGGCCGATCGAATTCACCCCTCCACTTT
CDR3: CAWTLQGRSNSPLHF

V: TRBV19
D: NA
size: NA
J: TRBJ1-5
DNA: TGTGCCAGTACCAAACAGGGATTAGGCAATCAGCCCCAGCATTTT
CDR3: CASTKQGLGNQPQHF

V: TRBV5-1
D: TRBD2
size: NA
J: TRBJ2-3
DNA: TGCGCCAGCCTTAGAGGACTAGCGGGAGATACGCAGTATTTT
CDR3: CASLRGLAGDTQYF

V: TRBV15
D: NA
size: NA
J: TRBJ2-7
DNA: TGTGCCACCAGCAGAGATTTCGGCGAGCAGTACTTC
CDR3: CATSRDFGEQYF

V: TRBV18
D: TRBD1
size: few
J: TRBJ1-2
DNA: TGTGCCAGCTCACCGAAGGGACAGAACTATGGCTACACCTTC
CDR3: CASSPKGQNYGYTF

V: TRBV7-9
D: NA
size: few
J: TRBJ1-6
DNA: TGTGCCAGCAGCTTAGCGGGGGCTCATTCACCCCTCCACTTT
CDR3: CASSLAGAHSPLHF

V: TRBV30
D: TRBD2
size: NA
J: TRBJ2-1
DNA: TGTGCCTGGAGGACATCTAGCGGGAGGGACTCCTACAATGAGCAGTTCTTC
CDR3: CAWRTSSGRDSYNEQFF

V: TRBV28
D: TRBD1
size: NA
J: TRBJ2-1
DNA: TGTGCCAGCAGAGTCAGGGGGTACAATGAGCAGTTCTTC
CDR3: CASRVRGYNEQFF

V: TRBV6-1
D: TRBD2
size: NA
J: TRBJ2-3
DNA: TGTGCCAGCAGTGAACCAAGACTAGCGGGAAACACAGATACGCAGTATTTT
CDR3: CASSEPRLAGNTDTQYF

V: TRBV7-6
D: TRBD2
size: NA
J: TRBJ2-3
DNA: TGTGCCAGCAGCTCTATACTAGCGGGAGAGTCAGATACGCAGTATTTT
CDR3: CASSSILAGESDTQYF

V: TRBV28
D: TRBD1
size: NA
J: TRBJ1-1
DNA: TGTGCCAGCAGTTTCGACAGGGAGAACACTGAAGCTTTCTTT
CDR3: CASSFDRENTEAFF

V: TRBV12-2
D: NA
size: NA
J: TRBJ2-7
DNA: TGTGCAAGTCGCTTAGCGCTAGGGACTAACTACGAGCAGTACTTC
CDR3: CASRLALGTNYEQYF

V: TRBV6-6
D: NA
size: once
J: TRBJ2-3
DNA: TGTGCCAGCAGTTATCCGGGGGACACAGATACGCAGTATTTT
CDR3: CASSYPGDTDTQYF

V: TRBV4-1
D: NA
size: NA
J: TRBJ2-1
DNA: TGCGCCAGCAGCCACCCCGGGGGGCGTAACAATGAGCAGTTCTTC
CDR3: CASSHPGGRNNEQFF

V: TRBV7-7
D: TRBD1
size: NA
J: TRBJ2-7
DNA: TGTGCTAGCAGCTTAGGCCACAGGGGGAAGCCCTACGAGCAGTACTTC
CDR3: CASSLGHRGKPYEQYF

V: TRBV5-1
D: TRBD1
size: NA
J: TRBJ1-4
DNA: TGCGCCAGCAGCAGGGGACAGGAGAATGAAAAACTGTTTTTT
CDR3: CASSRGQENEKLFF

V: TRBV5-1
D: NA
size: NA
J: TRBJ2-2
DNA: TGCGCCAGCAGCTTGGACTTAAACCCTTTTACCGGGGAGCTGTTTTTT
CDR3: CASSLDLNPFTGELFF

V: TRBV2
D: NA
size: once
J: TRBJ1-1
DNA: TGTGCCAGCAGTGAGTCGCAGGGGTGGAGCACTGAAGCTTTCTTT
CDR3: CASSESQGWSTEAFF

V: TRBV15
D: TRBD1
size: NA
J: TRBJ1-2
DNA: TGTGCCACCAGCAGACAGATACAGGGGCGAGGCTATGGCTACACCTTC
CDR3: CATSRQIQGRGYGYTF

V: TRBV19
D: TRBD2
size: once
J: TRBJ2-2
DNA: TGTGCCAGTAGTATCGGCCGAGTTAGCGGGATGAACACCGGGGAGCTGTTTTTT
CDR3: CASSIGRVSGMNTGELFF

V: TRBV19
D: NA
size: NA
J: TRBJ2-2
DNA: TGTGCCAGTAGTATAGGGGGGCCCGGGGAGCTGTTTTTT
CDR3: CASSIGGPGELFF

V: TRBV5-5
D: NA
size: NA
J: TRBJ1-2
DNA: TGTGCCAGCAGCTTGGCCGCACTCTATGGCTACACCTTC
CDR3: CASSLAALYGYTF

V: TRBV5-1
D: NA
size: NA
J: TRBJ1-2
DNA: TGCGCCAGCCGCCCGGAGGCGGGGAACCTCTATGGCTACACCTTC
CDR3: CASRPEAGNLYGYTF

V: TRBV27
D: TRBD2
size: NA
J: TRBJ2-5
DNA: TGTGCCAGCAGTTTCCTTAGCGGGGGGGCCTTTCGAGAGACCCAGTACTTC
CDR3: CASSFLSGGAFRETQYF

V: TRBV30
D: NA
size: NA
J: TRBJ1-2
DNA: TGTGCCTGGAGTGGCAGGGGAAGGGATGGCTACACCTTC
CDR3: CAWSGRGRDGYTF

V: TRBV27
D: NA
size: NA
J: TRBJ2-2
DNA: TGTGCCAGCAGTTTATTCTACAGGAACACCGGGGAGCTGTTTTTT
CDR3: CASSLFYRNTGELFF

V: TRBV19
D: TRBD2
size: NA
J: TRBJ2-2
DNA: TGTGCCAGTATGCTGCGGGGGGGACAGGGGGAGCTGTTTTTT
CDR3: CASMLRGGQGELFF

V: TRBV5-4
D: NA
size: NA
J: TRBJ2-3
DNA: TGTGCCAGCAGCTCGAGTGGGCACGGCACAGATACGCAGTATTTT
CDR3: CASSSSGHGTDTQYF

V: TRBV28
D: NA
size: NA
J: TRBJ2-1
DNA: TGTGCCAGCAGTCTAGCGTCCCGATACAATGAGCAGTTCTTC
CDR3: CASSLASRYNEQFF

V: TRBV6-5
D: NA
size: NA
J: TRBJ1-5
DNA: TGTGCCAGCAGTTACTCGGGCCGAGATCAGCCCCAGCATTTT
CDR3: CASSYSGRDQPQHF

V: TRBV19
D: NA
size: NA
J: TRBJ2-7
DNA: TGTGCCAGTAGTATGCCGGGACTCTCCTACGAGCAGTACTTC
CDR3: CASSMPGLSYEQYF

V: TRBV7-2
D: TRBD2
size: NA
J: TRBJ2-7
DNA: TGTGCCAGCAGCCAGGGAATTCAGCGGGAGTTCGACGAGCAGTACTTC
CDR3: CASSQGIQREFDEQYF

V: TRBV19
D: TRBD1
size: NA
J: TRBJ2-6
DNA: TGTGCCAGTAGTATTTCATGGACAGGGAGTACTGGGGCCAACGTCCTGACTTTC
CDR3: CASSISWTGSTGANVLTF

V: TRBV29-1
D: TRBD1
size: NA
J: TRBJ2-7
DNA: TGCAGCGTTGAGCTGACAGGGGTTTTCTACGAGCAGTACTTC
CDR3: CSVELTGVFYEQYF

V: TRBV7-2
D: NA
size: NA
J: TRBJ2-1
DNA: TGTGCCAGCAGCCCTATTCTCAGGGGTAATGAGCAGTTCTTC
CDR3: CASSPILRGNEQFF

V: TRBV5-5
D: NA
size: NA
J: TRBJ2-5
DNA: TGTGCCAGCAGCTTGGGGACAAATACAGAGACCCAGTACTTC
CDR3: CASSLGTNTETQYF

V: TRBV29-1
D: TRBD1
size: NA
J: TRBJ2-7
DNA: TGCAGCGTTGATCGGGGACAGGGGGCAGGCGAGCAGTACTTC
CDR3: CSVDRGQGAGEQYF

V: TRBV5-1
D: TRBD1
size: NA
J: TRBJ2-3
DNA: TGCGCCAGCAGGCCGGGACAGGGGAAAGATACGCAGTATTTT
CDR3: CASRPGQGKDTQYF

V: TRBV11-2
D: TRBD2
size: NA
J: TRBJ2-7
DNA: TGTGCCAGCAGCCAAGGACTAGCGGGAGCCATGATCTCCGAGCAGTACTTC
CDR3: CASSQGLAGAMISEQYF

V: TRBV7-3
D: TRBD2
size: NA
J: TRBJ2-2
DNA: TGTGCCAGCAGCTTAACCCCCCGGGAGGCGAACACCGGGGAGCTGTTTTTT
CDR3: CASSLTPREANTGELFF

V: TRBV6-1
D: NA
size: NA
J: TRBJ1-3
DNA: TGTGCCAGCAGACACGACAGCGCGTCTGGAAACACCATATATTTT
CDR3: CASRHDSASGNTIYF

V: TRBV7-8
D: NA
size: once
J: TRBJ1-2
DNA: TGTGCCAGCAGCTTAGATCCAGGTGGTACCTATGGCTACACCTTC
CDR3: CASSLDPGGTYGYTF

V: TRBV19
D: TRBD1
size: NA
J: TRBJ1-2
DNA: TGTGCCAGTAGTCCCAGGACAGGCTCGTTCTATGGCTACACCTTC
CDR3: CASSPRTGSFYGYTF

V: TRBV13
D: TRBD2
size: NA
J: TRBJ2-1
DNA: TGTGCCAGCAGCGGGGAGGGCCGCTACAATGAGCAGTTCTTC
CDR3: CASSGEGRYNEQFF

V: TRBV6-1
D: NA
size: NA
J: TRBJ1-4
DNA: TGTGCCAGCAGTTTCGGCAGGACTAATGAAAAACTGTTTTTT
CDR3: CASSFGRTNEKLFF

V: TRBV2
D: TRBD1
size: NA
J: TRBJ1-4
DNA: TGTGCCAGCAGCCCGCTAGGGACAGGGCATCTCGGAACTAATGAAAAACTGTTTTTT
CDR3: CASSPLGTGHLGTNEKLFF

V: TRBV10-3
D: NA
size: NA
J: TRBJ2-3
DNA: TGTGCCACCGATATCGGAGGAACCACCACAGATACGCAGTATTTT
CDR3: CATDIGGTTTDTQYF

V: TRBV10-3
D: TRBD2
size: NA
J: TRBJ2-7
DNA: TGTGCCATCAGTGAGTCCAGTACTAGCGGGGCGAAAATCTCCTACGAGCAGTACTTC
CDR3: CAISESSTSGAKISYEQYF

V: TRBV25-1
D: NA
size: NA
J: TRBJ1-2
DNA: TGTGCCAGCAGTGAATCGGGGAAGGCAGCCATCGAGGGCTACACCTTC
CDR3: CASSESGKAAIEGYTF

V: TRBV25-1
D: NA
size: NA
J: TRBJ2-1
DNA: TGTGCCAGCAATAACGCGGGGTACGCCTACAATGAGCAGTTCTTC
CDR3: CASNNAGYAYNEQFF

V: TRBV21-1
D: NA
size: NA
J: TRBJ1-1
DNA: TGTGCCAGCAGCCTCTCCGGGACAGGGGCGATCTACACTGAAGCTTTCTTT
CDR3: CASSLSGTGAIYTEAFF